The 27 T cell receptor beta chains presented below share a single source sample, sequenced in a study of CD8 T cells in ankylosing spondylitis. TCRdb fed the 5' RACE reads into MiXCR, producing one record per CDR3 protein. The sample holds some 39,000 distinct CDR3 sequences, more than 9.5% seen once. Sequencing used synovial fluid, either unsorted or a sorted T cell fraction (not recorded which). These receptors all stem from a male donor with ankylosing spondylitis.

This clonotype has only a few counts. The J gene is TRBJ2-3, the V gene TRBV9, with 7 bases matching TRBD1. The ends lost 0 bases at V and 0 bases at J; junction bases unmatched: 4. Germline V lookup: CDR1 SGDLS, CDR2 YYNGEE. This CDR3 region has 16 residues. CDR3 nucleotides: TGTGCCAGCAGCGTAGAGGGGGCCCTTAGCACAGATACGCAGTATTTT. Translating it yields CASSVEGALSTDTQYF.

Only a few counts were recorded for this clonotype. The chain couples TRBV5-1 to TRBJ2-2, with D tentatively TRBD2 (6 bases). The ends were cut back, 0 bases at V and 10 bases at J, with 13 bases in the middle. CDR1 is SGHRS and CDR2 is YFSETQ in the germline V gene. The CDR3 spans 14 residues. CDR3 sequence: CASSLEGGASELFF. CDR3 coding DNA: TGCGCCAGCAGCTTGGAAGGAGGGGCCTCGGAGCTGTTTTTT.

The chain is built from TRBV30 and TRBJ2-3, with D unresolved. Per germline, CDR1 GTSNPN and CDR2 SVGIG (reference sequence). The ends were cut back, 0 bases at V and 1 base at J, with 8 bases in the middle. The CDR3 is 14 amino acids. CDR3 coding DNA: TGTGCCTGGAGTGTTTCGTCGGGCACAGATACGCAGTATTTT. This translates into CAWSVSSGTDTQYF.

The V and J genes are TRBV2 and TRBJ1-1; no firm D call. Germline V lookup: CDR1 SNHLY, CDR2 FYNNEI. The CDR3 sequence is 13 residues long. V was shortened by 3 bases and J by 8 bases, with 13 bases between the two germline ends. The CDR3 reads CASSDWSETEAFF. The CDR3 nucleotides read TGTGCCAGCAGTGATTGGTCGGAGACCGAAGCTTTCTTT. The entire variable domain, with the rest obtained from reference TRBV2 and TRBJ1-1, is as follows: EPEVTQTPSHQVTQMGQEVILRCVPISNHLYFYWYRQILGQKVEFLVSFYNNEISEKSEIFDDQFSVERPDGSNFTLKIRSTKLEDSAMYFCASSDWSETEAFFGQGTRLTVV.

This chain links TRBV7-3 with TRBJ1-1; D gene uncertain. Trimming shortened V by 1 base and J by 4 bases, and 7 bases separated the two germline ends. This CDR3 comprises 13 residues. Per germline, CDR1 SGHTA and CDR2 FQGTGA. The CDR3 DNA reads TGTGCCAGCAGCTTAAACTCCGGCACTGAAGCTTTCTTT. Translated, it gives CASSLNSGTEAFF. Full variable domain (missing parts from reference TRBV7-3 and TRBJ1-1): GAGVSQTPSNKVTEKGKYVELRCDPISGHTALYWYRQSLGQGPEFLIYFQGTGAADDSGLPNDRFFAVRPEGSVSTLKIQRTERGDSAVYLCASSLNSGTEAFFGQGTRLTVV.

The rearrangement joins TRBV28 to TRBJ2-1; D gene uncertain. The length of the CDR3 is 14 residues. The V gene's germline CDR1 is MDHEN and CDR2 SYDVKM. V lost 2 bases, J lost 7 bases, and 12 bases lay in between. Here the CDR3 reads CASSLQSISNEQFF. The CDR3 coding sequence is TGTGCCAGCAGTTTACAGTCTATTTCAAATGAGCAGTTCTTC.

This clonotype has a count of ten or more. The chain is built from TRBV20-1 and TRBJ2-7; the D is unclear. Germline V CDR1 and CDR2: DFQATT, SNEGSKA (reference sequence). The CDR3 sequence is 13 residues long. V dropped 0 bases and J dropped 3 bases, with 9 bases sitting between them. The CDR3 spells CSARDGYYYEQYF. DNA for the CDR3: TGCAGTGCTAGAGATGGTTATTACTACGAGCAGTACTTC.

V gene TRBV20-1 combines with J gene TRBJ2-5; 10 nucleotides match TRBD2. The CDR3 totals 19 residues. Per germline, CDR1 DFQATT and CDR2 SNEGSKA (reference sequence). With V trimmed by 0 bases and J by 0 bases, 13 bases remained unmatched. CDR3 region: CSARDRRASGRHYQETQYF. CDR3 bases: TGCAGTGCTAGAGATCGTCGGGCTAGCGGGAGACATTACCAAGAGACCCAGTACTTC.

This clonotype was seen more than once but under ten times. CDR3: CASSLRLVRTGELFF. The CDR3 DNA follows: TGTGCCAGCAGCTTAAGACTAGTGAGGACCGGGGAGCTGTTTTTT. V gene TRBV7-2 combines with J gene TRBJ2-2; possible D gene TRBD2, 6 bases. With 2 bases removed from V and 5 bases from J, the gap between germline ends came to 12 bases. This CDR3 comprises 15 residues. Germline CDR1 and CDR2: SGHTA and FQGNSA. The variable domain in full, with the rest retrieved from reference TRBV7-2 and TRBJ2-2, is GAGVSQSPSNKVTEKGKDVELRCDPISGHTALYWYRQSLGQGLEFLIYFQGNSAPDKSGLPSDRFSAERTGGSVSTLTIQRTQQEDSAVYLCASSLRLVRTGELFFGEGSRLTVL.

This chain joins TRBV11-2 and TRBJ2-3; no definite D call. CDR3 length: 12 amino acids. Trimming cost V 5 bases and J 9 bases, with 12 bases left between them. Germline CDR1 and CDR2: SGHAT and FQNNGV. The CDR3 loop reads CASSPTVTTQYF. CDR3 DNA sequence: TGTGCCAGCAGCCCCACTGTTACGACGCAGTATTTT.

This clonotype has at least ten counts. The chain employs TRBV12-3 or TRBV12-4 and TRBJ1-6, with D unresolved. Trimming took off 2 bases at V and 8 bases at J, with 7 bases between the two ends. This CDR3 region has 13 residues. The CDR3 here is CASSLISDSPLHF. The CDR3 DNA is TGTGCCAGCAGTTTAATCTCCGATTCACCCCTCCACTTT.

The chain employs TRBV24-1 and TRBJ2-5; 7 nucleotides line up with TRBD2. From germline, CDR1 is KGHDR and CDR2 SFDVKD. Germline trimming cut 6 bases from V and 2 bases from J; bases unmatched to any gene: 11. The CDR3 has 16 amino acids. CDR3 DNA sequence: TGTGCCACCAGTAAACCTACTAGCGTGGGACAAGAGACCCAGTACTTC. Protein product: CATSKPTSVGQETQYF.

In its sample, this clonotype was seen many times. The chain couples TRBV29-1 to TRBJ2-3; tentatively, D is TRBD1 (5 bases). Trimming left V 4 bases short and J 8 bases short, with 13 bases between. Germline lookup yields CDR1 SQVTM and CDR2 ANQGSEA. The CDR3 extends over 12 amino acids. CDR3 in DNA: TGCAGCGTTGGGCTTCAGGGCAGTACGCAGTATTTT. It translates to CSVGLQGSTQYF.

The rearrangement links TRBV7-8 to TRBJ2-1; D gene unclear. The CDR3 is 15 amino acids. V was shortened by 5 bases and J by 0 bases, with 11 bases between the two germline ends. Germline CDR1 and CDR2: SGHVS and FQNEAQ. CDR3 sequence (DNA): TGTGCCAGCAGCGTTAGTCAGAGCTCCTACAATGAGCAGTTCTTC. This translates into CASSVSQSSYNEQFF.

The table lists this clonotype with many counts. The chain employs TRBV29-1 and TRBJ2-7; D remains ambiguous. The CDR3 consists of 10 residues. V was shortened by 7 bases and J by 6 bases, with 10 bases between the two germline ends. Germline CDR1 is SQVTM and CDR2 is ANQGSEA. As DNA, the CDR3 is TGCAGCGGCCTGGGCTCCGAGCAGTACTTC. Its protein is CSGLGSEQYF.

V gene TRBV12-3 or TRBV12-4 combines with J gene TRBJ2-6, with D perhaps being TRBD1 or TRBD2 (5 bases each). V gave up 1 base and J gave up 0 bases, with 13 bases separating them. The CDR3 spans 18 residues. The chain's CDR3 is CASSLGIGDLSGANVLTF. The DNA for the CDR3 is TGTGCCAGCAGTTTAGGGATAGGGGACCTCTCTGGGGCCAACGTCCTGACTTTC.

This clonotype was detected many times. The chain joins TRBV29-1 to TRBJ2-3, with 10 bases fitting TRBD2. The CDR3 contains 14 residues. V was pared by 4 bases and J by 5 bases, with 6 bases of the junction left unmatched. Germline loops: CDR1 SQVTM, CDR2 ANQGSEA. The CDR3 reads CSVGASGRIDTQYF. The DNA for the CDR3 is TGCAGCGTTGGTGCTAGCGGGAGAATAGATACGCAGTATTTT.

This clonotype occurred a few times. This sequence joins TRBV20-1 and TRBJ2-1; D is ambiguous. Germline CDR1 and CDR2: DFQATT and SNEGSKA (reference sequence). Deletions cut 1 base from V and 4 bases from J, with 20 bases between. This CDR3 has 17 residues. The CDR3 loop is CSARGAAPQNYYNEQFF. CDR3 nucleotide sequence: TGCAGTGCTAGAGGGGCTGCTCCCCAAAACTATTACAATGAGCAGTTCTTC.

This clonotype was detected many times. The chain couples TRBV6-5 to TRBJ1-4; no definite D call. This CDR3 is built from 15 residues. Germline V CDR1 and CDR2: MNHEY, SVGAGI. V was pared by 0 bases and J by 0 bases, with 5 bases between. In nucleotides, the CDR3 is TGTGCCAGCAGTTACTCGCAAGCAACTAATGAAAAACTGTTTTTT. Protein sequence: CASSYSQATNEKLFF.

The chain employs TRBV25-1 and TRBJ2-3; 7 nucleotides match TRBD1. Germline CDR1 reads MGHDK; CDR2 reads SYGVNS. After removal of 4 bases from V and 3 bases from J, the junction contained 4 bases not matched to a gene. This CDR3 contains 14 residues. The CDR3 loop reads CASSGQGLTDTQYF. The CDR3 DNA reads TGTGCCAGCAGTGGACAGGGATTAACAGATACGCAGTATTTT.

This clonotype occurred a few times. The V gene is TRBV11-3, the J gene TRBJ1-4; D is unresolved. The CDR3 length is 13 residues. The ends were cut back, 5 bases at V and 7 bases at J, with 11 bases in the middle. Per germline, CDR1 SGHNT and CDR2 YENEEA. The chain's CDR3 is CASSELVGEKLFF. Here the CDR3 DNA reads TGTGCCAGCAGCGAATTGGTCGGTGAAAAACTGTTTTTT.

At least ten counts were recorded for this clonotype. The rearrangement joins TRBV25-1 to TRBJ2-1; D not certain. This CDR3 has 15 amino acids. In germline, CDR1 is MGHDK, CDR2 SYGVNS. Deletions cut 3 bases from V and 5 bases from J, with 14 bases between. CDR3 nucleotide sequence: TGTGCCAGCAGTGACGCGGCGTTCGGCCACAATGAGCAGTTCTTC. It translates to CASSDAAFGHNEQFF. The entire variable domain, with the rest obtained from reference TRBV25-1 and TRBJ2-1, is as follows: EADIYQTPRYLVIGTGKKITLECSQTMGHDKMYWYQQDPGMELHLIHYSYGVNSTEKGDLSSESTVSRIRTEHFPLTLESARPSHTSQYLCASSDAAFGHNEQFFGPGTRLTVL.

This clonotype was detected ten times or more. The V gene is TRBV6-5, the J gene TRBJ1-6; D gene unclear. CDR1 is MNHEY, CDR2 SVGAGI, per germline. The CDR3 is made up of 16 amino acids. The V and J ends lost 2 bases and 10 bases respectively, with 18 bases between them. CDR3 region: CASSYGPPGPTSPLHF. The CDR3 DNA reads as TGTGCCAGCAGTTACGGGCCCCCAGGTCCAACATCACCCCTCCACTTT.

V and J are TRBV7-2 and TRBJ1-2, with D perhaps TRBD1 (5 bases). The CDR3 is made up of 14 amino acids. With 5 bases removed from V and 7 bases from J, the gap between germline ends came to 17 bases. Germline CDR1 SGHTA, CDR2 FQGNSA. CDR3 coding DNA: TGTGCCAGCAGCCCGTATCAGGTTCAGGGTGGCTACACCTTC. It translates to CASSPYQVQGGYTF.

V and J are TRBV11-1 and TRBJ2-7, with 14 positions matching TRBD2. This CDR3 has 20 amino acids. The germline CDR1 and CDR2 sequences are SGHAT and FQDESV (reference sequence). V shed 2 bases, J shed 5 bases, and the junction held 17 bases outside the gene matches. The chain's CDR3 is CASSLSGPGQGTSGSHEQYF. The CDR3 DNA follows: TGTGCCAGCAGCTTAAGCGGACCGGGACAGGGGACTAGCGGGAGTCACGAGCAGTACTTC.

This clonotype occurred many times. CDR3 in DNA: TGTGCCAGCAGTCCAATCACTAGCGCCAAAAACATTCAGTACTTC. As protein: CASSPITSAKNIQYF. The chain carries TRBV27 and TRBJ2-4, with D perhaps matching TRBD2 (6 bases). CDR1 and CDR2 (germline): MNHEY, SMNVEV (reference sequence). The V and J ends lost 5 bases and 1 base respectively, with 12 bases between them. This CDR3 is built from 15 residues.

The sample holds many counts of this clonotype. The chain links TRBV6-4 to TRBJ2-7; D remains unclear. Trimming left V 5 bases short and J 7 bases short, with 12 bases between. Germline lookup yields CDR1 MRHNA and CDR2 SNTAGT. The CDR3 contains 12 residues. The CDR3 DNA is TGTGCCAGCAGTTCCTCCTCCGGGGAGCAGTACTTC. This gives the protein CASSSSSGEQYF.